The 25 T cell receptor beta chains below all came from one sample that was sequenced in a study of regulatory T cells in long-lasting Graves disease. Assembly of TCR beta libraries relied on iRepertoire HTBI primers together with Arm-PCR of CDR3 regions. Each CDR3 protein gets one entry after TCRdb re-called the multiplex PCR reads with MiXCR. The data show roughly 420,000 distinct CDR3 sequences, about 16% seen once. As for time point: newly diagnosed GD, antithyroid drugs for less than 3 months. TCR sequences were obtained from RNA taken from PBMCs. These data were also reused for a study on T cells in Graves' hyperthyroidism and ophthalmopathy.

The sequencing here drew on peripheral blood mononuclear cells (PBMCs), taken at new diagnosis, from a patient treated with antithyroid drugs. The receptors derive from a woman between 18 and 30 years old with Graves disease.

As concerns this clonotype: A much larger clone lies a single base off, so this may be a read error. The gene calls are TRBV20-1 and TRBJ1-1; D remains unclear. CDR1 is DFQATT, CDR2 SNEGSKA, per germline (reference sequence). CDR3 length: 12 amino acids. Trimming stripped 7 bases from V and 1 base from J, with 10 bases between. In DNA, the CDR3 is TGCAGTGGCGGTTCGCCGAACACTGAAGCTTTCTTT. Its protein product is CSGGSPNTEAFF.

This clonotype occurred a few times. CDR3 sequence (DNA): TGTGCCAGCTCACCAGGACAGTGGGAGCAGTACTTC. It encodes CASSPGQWEQYF. The J gene is TRBJ2-7, the V gene TRBV18, with D possibly matching TRBD1 (6 bases). Germline V gene lookup returns CDR1 KGHSH and CDR2 LQKENI. Deletions cut 2 bases from V and 7 bases from J, with 9 bases between. The CDR3 runs 12 residues. Looking up the rest from reference TRBV18 and TRBJ2-7 gives the full variable domain: NAGVMQNPRHLVRRRGQEARLRCSPMKGHSHVYWYRQLPEEGLKFMVYLQKENIIDESGMPKERFSAEFPKEGPSILRIQQVVRGDSAAYFCASSPGQWEQYFGPGTRLTVT.

The table lists this clonotype with many counts. V is TRBV28 and J is TRBJ2-5; possibly TRBD2 for D (5 bases). CDR1 and CDR2 from the germline V gene are MDHEN and SYDVKM. The CDR3 covers 15 residues. Trimming cost V 5 bases and J 5 bases, with 18 bases left between them. Here the CDR3 reads CASSPGVRSTETQYF. Here the CDR3 DNA reads TGTGCCAGCAGTCCCGGGGTAAGATCGACCGAGACCCAGTACTTC.

This chain uses TRBV28 with TRBJ1-5, with 12 nucleotides matching TRBD1. The CDR3 runs to 15 residues. With 5 bases clipped from V and 6 bases from J, the junction kept 5 bases outside the gene matches. Germline loops: CDR1 MDHEN, CDR2 SYDVKM. Here the CDR3 DNA reads TGTGCCAGCAGTGGGGGACAGGGGGCGGGTCAGCCCCAGCATTTT. Translating it yields CASSGGQGAGQPQHF.

This clonotype was seen a handful of times. The chain recombines TRBV24-1 with TRBJ2-1; D unresolved. This CDR3 spans 15 amino acids. V lost 2 bases and J 6 bases, leaving 13 bases between the germline ends. Germline-derived CDR1 and CDR2 are KGHDR and SFDVKD. CDR3 sequence (DNA): TGTGCCACCAGTGATTCGACAACTTCGGGCAATGAGCAGTTCTTC. It translates to CATSDSTTSGNEQFF.

This clonotype has a handful of counts. The rearrangement uses TRBV5-6 and TRBJ2-3; D is unresolved. The CDR3 runs to 14 residues. CDR1 and CDR2 from the germline V gene are SGHDT and YYEEEE. Trimming left V 4 bases short and J 7 bases short, with 16 bases between. As DNA, the CDR3 is TGTGCCAGCAGCCCCGGACCAGACGGCTATACGCAGTATTTT. Translation: CASSPGPDGYTQYF.

Ten or more counts support this clonotype. V and J are TRBV6-1 and TRBJ2-3; no reliable D call. Between the trimmed V and J ends, which lost 4 bases and 7 bases, there was a span of 12 bases. Germline CDR1 and CDR2: MNHNS and SASEGT. This CDR3 spans 13 amino acids. CDR3: CASSVSTWNTQYF. In DNA form, the CDR3 reads TGTGCCAGCAGTGTAAGCACGTGGAATACGCAGTATTTT.

In this sample, this clonotype turned up many times. The chain's CDR3 is CASSIYTISGRSYNEQFF. CDR3 DNA: TGTGCCAGCTCTATCTATACAATTAGCGGGAGGTCCTACAATGAGCAGTTCTTC. V and J are TRBV28 and TRBJ2-1; 10 bases are shared with TRBD2. The germline V gene encodes CDR1 MDHEN and CDR2 SYDVKM. The CDR3 has 18 amino acids. The junction had 14 bases not matched to a gene; V was cut back by 8 bases and J by 1 base.

J is TRBJ2-1 and V is TRBV20-1; D is undetermined. The V end lost 6 bases, the J end lost 0 bases, and 15 bases lay between the germline ends. This CDR3 comprises 15 residues. Germline V gene lookup returns CDR1 DFQATT and CDR2 SNEGSKA (reference sequence). The DNA for the CDR3 is TGCAGTGCAATCGGGCTCGTGGGCTCCTACAATGAGCAGTTCTTC. As protein: CSAIGLVGSYNEQFF.

This clonotype was detected many times. This rearrangement joins TRBV5-1 to TRBJ2-7; 10 nucleotides match TRBD1. This CDR3 spans 15 amino acids. Germline V lookup: CDR1 SGHRS, CDR2 YFSETQ. Trimming at V came to 4 bases and at J to 3 bases, leaving 7 bases not matched to a gene. DNA for the CDR3: TGCGCCAGCAGCCAACCGGACAGGGGGGACTACGAGCAGTACTTC. Amino acids: CASSQPDRGDYEQYF.

This chain connects TRBV6-2 or TRBV6-3 to TRBJ2-7; D tentatively fits TRBD1 or TRBD2 (5 bases each). CDR3 size: 15 residues. Germline values: CDR1 MNHEY, CDR2 SVGEGT. With 6 bases removed from V and 1 base from J, the gap between germline ends came to 16 bases. This CDR3 reads CASRYGDGSSYEQYF. CDR3 coding DNA: TGTGCCAGCAGGTATGGGGACGGCAGTTCCTACGAGCAGTACTTC.

This clonotype occurred many times. CDR3 in DNA: TGTGCCAGCAGCAGACAGGGGGGGGCCTCCACAGATACGCAGTATTTT. It is translated as CASSRQGGASTDTQYF. The chain uses TRBV11-2 and TRBJ2-3, with TRBD1 matching 9 bases. V was pared by 5 bases and J by 2 bases, with 8 bases of the junction left unmatched. Germline CDR1 and CDR2: SGHAT and FQNNGV. The CDR3 is 16 amino acids.

CDR3 amino acids: CATSSPRNEQYF. For the CDR3, the DNA is TGTGCCACCAGCAGCCCAAGAAACGAGCAGTACTTC. J is TRBJ2-7 and V is TRBV15; D ambiguous. CDR3 length: 12 residues. V shed 3 bases and J shed 5 bases, with 8 bases lying between them. CDR1 and CDR2 (germline): LNHNV, YYDKDF (reference sequence).

Worth noting for this clonotype: This clone may be a read error of a much larger clone one base away. The chain employs TRBV12-3 or TRBV12-4 and TRBJ2-1; 10 bases match TRBD1. The CDR3 contains 13 residues. CDR3 sequence: CASRRTGGDELFF. CDR3 nucleotides: TGTGCCAGCAGACGGACAGGGGGGGATGAGCTGTTCTTC.

The V call is TRBV3-2, the J call TRBJ2-7; the table's D gene call, TRBD1, was not cross checked with the DNA. TRBV3-2 represents a pseudogene. The CDR3 totals 17 residues. CDR3 sequence (DNA): TGTGCCAGCAGCCAAGATAAGCACCTGGGGGGAGAAGACGAGCAGTACTTC. Amino acids: CASSQDKHLGGEDEQYF.

This clonotype was observed a few times. The chain joins TRBV28 to TRBJ2-1, with unresolved D. CDR3 length: 10 amino acids. V was trimmed by 7 bases and J by 7 bases, leaving 5 bases between them. CDR1 is MDHEN, CDR2 SYDVKM, per germline. The CDR3 is CASIGNEQFF. The CDR3 DNA follows: TGTGCCAGCATTGGGAATGAGCAGTTCTTC.

This clonotype was seen at least ten times. The chain couples TRBV6-1 to TRBJ2-1; D remains ambiguous. Germline assignment: CDR1 MNHNS and CDR2 SASEGT. There are 13 residues in the CDR3. The V end lost 10 bases, the J end lost 0 bases, and 10 bases lay between the germline ends. As DNA, the CDR3 is TGTGCCACGGATTTCCTCTCCTACAATGAGCAGTTCTTC. Translation gives CATDFLSYNEQFF.

This clonotype has a count of ten or more. The chain carries TRBV28 and TRBJ2-1, with D possibly being TRBD2 (6 bases). CDR1 and CDR2 (germline): MDHEN, SYDVKM. Between the trimmed V and J ends, which lost 7 bases and 2 bases, there was a span of 15 bases. This CDR3 comprises 15 residues. The CDR3 DNA follows: TGTGCCAGCACCCGGACGGGAGCACCCTACAATGAGCAGTTCTTC. This translates into CASTRTGAPYNEQFF.

This clonotype was counted at least ten times. This chain joins TRBV4-2 and TRBJ1-1; D not resolved. With 1 base removed from V and 6 bases from J, the gap between germline ends came to 9 bases. Germline lookup yields CDR1 LGHNA and CDR2 YNFKEQ. This CDR3 has 13 amino acids. The CDR3 DNA is TGTGCCAGCAGCCAAGTCTGGCCGGCTGAAGCTTTCTTT. It specifies CASSQVWPAEAFF.

This clonotype was recorded at least ten times. The rearrangement joins TRBV6-5 to TRBJ2-1; D gene uncertain. The CDR3 totals 13 residues. Germline CDR1 is MNHEY and CDR2 is SVGAGI. Trimming took off 0 bases at V and 6 bases at J, with 6 bases between the two ends. As DNA, the CDR3 is TGTGCCAGCAGTTACTCGTCCCCCAATGAGCAGTTCTTC. As protein: CASSYSSPNEQFF.

There are a few counts of this clonotype. The V call is TRBV7-9, the J call TRBJ2-1; weak D call: TRBD2 (5 bases). The V gene's germline CDR1 is SEHNR and CDR2 FQNEAQ (reference sequence). The CDR3 has 13 residues. Between the trimmed V and J ends, which lost 5 bases and 10 bases, there was a span of 15 bases. The CDR3 reads CASSPEWSSEQFF. DNA for the CDR3: TGTGCCAGCAGCCCAGAGTGGTCTAGCGAGCAGTTCTTC.

This clonotype was seen a handful of times. The chain combines TRBV28 with TRBJ1-1; D is unclear. This CDR3 is built from 15 residues. V was pared by 6 bases and J by 1 base, with 15 bases between. Germline V gives CDR1 MDHEN, CDR2 SYDVKM. CDR3 sequence reads: CASSPLGRQNTEAFF. CDR3 DNA: TGTGCCAGCAGCCCCCTAGGGAGGCAGAACACTGAAGCTTTCTTT.

This clonotype was counted many times. The genes are TRBV28 and TRBJ1-1; 9 bases line up with TRBD1. The CDR3 is 16 residues long. Germline-derived CDR1 and CDR2 are MDHEN and SYDVKM. Trimming removed 6 bases from V and 0 bases from J; junction bases left unmatched: 8. CDR3 residues: CASSHGTGKLNTEAFF. The CDR3 nucleotides read TGTGCCAGCAGCCACGGGACAGGGAAATTGAACACTGAAGCTTTCTTT. The full variable domain, rest sourced from reference TRBV28 and TRBJ1-1, is DVKVTQSSRYLVKRTGEKVFLECVQDMDHENMFWYRQDPGLGLRLIYFSYDVKMKEKGDIPEGYSVSREKKERFSLILESASTNQTSMYLCASSHGTGKLNTEAFFGQGTRLTVV.

The chain links TRBV5-1 to TRBJ2-6; 8 nucleotides align to TRBD1. The V gene's germline CDR1 is SGHRS and CDR2 YFSETQ. The CDR3 runs to 19 residues. V lost 4 bases to trimming and J lost 0 bases; unmatched junction nucleotides: 12. This CDR3 is CASSPTTGVSFSGANVLTF. CDR3 in DNA: TGCGCCAGCAGCCCAACGACAGGGGTCTCATTCTCTGGGGCCAACGTCCTGACTTTC.

The rearrangement joins TRBV30 to TRBJ1-5; D remains ambiguous. The CDR3 has 14 amino acids. Germline CDR1 and CDR2: GTSNPN and SVGIG (reference sequence). V shed 2 bases and J shed 4 bases, with 12 bases lying between them. DNA for the CDR3: TGTGCCTGGAGTCCCAATGGGTTAAATCAGCCCCAGCATTTT. This encodes CAWSPNGLNQPQHF.